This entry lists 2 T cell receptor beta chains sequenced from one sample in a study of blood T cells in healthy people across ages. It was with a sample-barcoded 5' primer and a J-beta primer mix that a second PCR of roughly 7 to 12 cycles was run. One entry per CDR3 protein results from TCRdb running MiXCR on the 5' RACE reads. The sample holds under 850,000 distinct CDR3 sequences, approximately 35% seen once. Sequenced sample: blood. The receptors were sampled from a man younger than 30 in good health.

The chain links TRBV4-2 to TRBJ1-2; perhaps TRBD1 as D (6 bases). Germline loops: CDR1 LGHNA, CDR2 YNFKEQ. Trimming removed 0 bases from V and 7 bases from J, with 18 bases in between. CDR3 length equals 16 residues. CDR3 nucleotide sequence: TGTGCCAGCAGCCAAGAAATTGGGCAGGGGAGGAGTGGCTACACCTTC. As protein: CASSQEIGQGRSGYTF.

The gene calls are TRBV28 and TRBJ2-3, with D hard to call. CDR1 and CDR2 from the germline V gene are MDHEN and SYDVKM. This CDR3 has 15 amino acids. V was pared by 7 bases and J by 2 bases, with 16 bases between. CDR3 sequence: CASNTRGYITDTQYF. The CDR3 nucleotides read TGTGCCAGCAATACCCGAGGCTACATCACAGATACGCAGTATTTT.